A single sample gave rise to the 24 T cell receptor beta chains below, sequenced in a study of radiation and T cells in renal cell carcinoma (dated by TCRdb to 2018 to 2020). The library relied on the immunoSEQ multiplex PCR assay. TCRdb limited this immuneACCESS table to in-frame rearrangements with V and J called. A share of clones is missing; checked studies link under half to unresolved V genes, and the rest is unexplained. This sample gives tens of thousands of clones in total; roughly four fifths of them show up just once. Less than 7% of the sample lies in the top ten. The sample's time point, from its label and the paper: baseline pretreatment blood. According to the study, the label for this sample's treatment or condition signals: 15 Gy SBRT to primary tumor, nephrectomy 4 weeks later. The source was blood, collected from a patient whose treatment included radiotherapy and nephrectomy. These receptors all come from a man between 60 and 75 years old with renal cell carcinoma.

V usage is TRBV2 and J usage is TRBJ1-2; 9 bases agree with TRBD1. Germline CDR1 reads SNHLY; CDR2 reads FYNNEI. The CDR3 is 14 amino acids. V trimming: 5 bases; J trimming: 4 bases; junction bases outside the gene matches: 5. The CDR3 DNA is TGTGCCAGCAGTCCGGGACAGGGTCCCTATGGCTACACCTTC. It is translated as CASSPGQGPYGYTF.

This chain uses TRBV7-9 with TRBJ2-3; TRBD2 aligns across 7 bases. Germline loops: CDR1 SEHNR, CDR2 FQNEAQ (reference sequence). The CDR3 is 16 residues long. V dropped 1 base and J dropped 4; count of bases not matched to a gene: 8. Here the CDR3 reads CASSLEVGGSPDTQYF. The CDR3 nucleotides are TGTGCCAGCAGCTTAGAGGTGGGGGGGAGCCCAGATACGCAGTATTTT.

This chain connects TRBV4-1 to TRBJ2-1, with 10 bases lining up with TRBD2. V lost 5 bases and J lost 3; bases outside the gene matches: 7. Germline lookup yields CDR1 MGHRA and CDR2 YSYEKL. CDR3 length equals 16 residues. DNA for the CDR3: TGCGCCAGCAGCAGTCTAGCGGGGGCCCTCTACAATGAGCAGTTCTTC. Its translation is CASSSLAGALYNEQFF.

V usage is TRBV7-3 and J usage is TRBJ2-2; 9 nucleotides match TRBD1. V was pared by 4 bases and J by 1 base, with 4 bases of the junction left unmatched. This CDR3 region has 16 residues. From germline, CDR1 is SGHTA and CDR2 FQGTGA. This chain's CDR3 is CASSSGTGWNTGELFF. CDR3 coding DNA: TGTGCCAGCAGCTCGGGGACAGGGTGGAACACCGGGGAGCTGTTTTTT.

This rearrangement joins TRBV7-6 to TRBJ1-2, with 7 bases identical to TRBD1. The CDR3 is 17 residues long. The V and J ends lost 5 bases and 5 bases, in that order; junction bases with no gene match: 17. Germline values: CDR1 SGHVS, CDR2 FNYEAQ. CDR3 residues: CASSRSKGAYIEYGYTF. In DNA, the CDR3 is TGTGCCAGCAGCCGCTCAAAGGGGGCGTATATAGAGTATGGCTACACCTTC.

The chain employs TRBV28 and TRBJ2-3; D is possibly TRBD1 (7 bases). Germline V gene data show CDR1 as MDHEN and CDR2 as SYDVKM. This CDR3 has 15 residues. V was trimmed by 1 base and J by 5 bases, leaving 13 bases between them. The CDR3: CASSLSQGGGDTQYF. The CDR3 region has the DNA TGTGCCAGCAGTTTATCCCAGGGGGGCGGAGATACGCAGTATTTT.

The rearrangement uses TRBV11-2 and TRBJ2-3; 8 bases line up with TRBD1. Germline-derived CDR1 and CDR2 are SGHAT and FQNNGV. The CDR3 is 15 residues long. With V trimmed by 5 bases and J by 0 bases, 4 bases remained unmatched. The CDR3 reads CASSRTGGSTDTQYF. DNA for the CDR3: TGTGCCAGCAGCCGAACAGGGGGTAGCACAGATACGCAGTATTTT.

The chain couples TRBV7-9 to TRBJ2-1; tentative D call: TRBD2 (5 bases). Germline V CDR1 and CDR2: SEHNR, FQNEAQ (reference sequence). V dropped 3 bases and J dropped 12 bases, with 21 bases sitting between them. This CDR3 is 15 amino acids long. The CDR3 here is CASSFEEVYELGQFF. The CDR3 DNA sequence: TGTGCCAGCAGCTTTGAGGAGGTCTACGAGCTGGGGCAGTTCTTC. Variable domain in full (rest from reference TRBV7-9 and TRBJ2-1): DTGVSQNPRHKITKRGQNVTFRCDPISEHNRLYWYRQTLGQGPEFLTYFQNEAQLEKSRLLSDRFSAERPKGSFSTLEIQRTEQGDSAMYLCASSFEEVYELGQFFGPGTRLTVL.

The chain links TRBV27 to TRBJ2-3, with unresolved D. The CDR3 is made up of 13 amino acids. Trimming cost V 5 bases and J 2 bases, with 8 bases left between them. Germline CDR1 is MNHEY and CDR2 is SMNVEV (reference sequence). CDR3 coding DNA: TGTGCCAGCAGTCTCCTCAACACAGATACGCAGTATTTT. This codes for CASSLLNTDTQYF.

This clone was counted a few times. The rearrangement links TRBV19 to TRBJ2-1; TRBD2 aligns across 7 bases. In germline, CDR1 is LNHDA, CDR2 SQIVND (reference sequence). Trimming at V came to 2 bases and at J to 15 bases, leaving 7 bases not matched to a gene. CDR3 size: 12 residues. CDR3 region: CASSIRGGSLFF. The CDR3 nucleotides are TGTGCCAGTAGTATAAGAGGCGGGAGCCTGTTCTTC.

The chain links TRBV6-4 to TRBJ2-1, with 8 positions matching TRBD2. J gave up 2 bases and V 2 bases, and 2 bases lay outside the gene matches. CDR1 MRHNA and CDR2 SNTAGT come from the germline V gene. The CDR3 length is 15 residues. The CDR3 loop is CASSDQAGAYNEQFF. The CDR3 nucleotides read TGTGCCAGCAGTGACCAAGCGGGAGCCTACAATGAGCAGTTCTTC.

The chain combines TRBV2 with TRBJ2-1, with 7 bases lining up with TRBD2. J gave up 6 bases and V 6 bases, and 14 bases lay outside the gene matches. Germline assignment: CDR1 SNHLY and CDR2 FYNNEI. This CDR3 contains 16 residues. CDR3 amino acids: CASSKEPGLDGNEQFF. CDR3 bases: TGTGCCAGCAGCAAAGAACCCGGACTAGATGGCAATGAGCAGTTCTTC.

The chain combines TRBV19 with TRBJ2-7; 16 nucleotides agree with TRBD2. This CDR3 has 17 amino acids. The trim removed 3 bases at V and 5 bases at J, leaving 7 bases unmatched. The germline V gene has CDR1 LNHDA and CDR2 SQIVND (reference sequence). The CDR3 is CASSIVGLAGGPHEQYF. CDR3 DNA: TGTGCCAGTAGTATTGTGGGACTAGCGGGAGGGCCCCACGAGCAGTACTTC.

CDR3: CASSLFGGGEGPYEQYF. The DNA for the CDR3 is TGTGCCAGCAGCTTGTTTGGGGGGGGCGAAGGCCCCTACGAGCAGTACTTC. V gene TRBV5-4 combines with J gene TRBJ2-7, with D possibly matching TRBD2 (7 bases). V shed 1 base and J shed 2 bases, with 19 bases lying between them. The germline V gene has CDR1 SGHNT and CDR2 YYREEE (reference sequence). There are 17 residues in the CDR3.

This chain uses TRBV11-2 with TRBJ2-5, with D perhaps matching TRBD1 or TRBD2 (5 bases each). V dropped 5 bases and J dropped 0 bases, with 13 bases sitting between them. CDR3 length: 15 amino acids. Per the germline V gene, CDR1 is SGHAT and CDR2 is FQNNGV. CDR3: CASSLGRSYQETQYF. In DNA, the CDR3 is TGTGCCAGCAGCCTGGGACGGTCGTACCAAGAGACCCAGTACTTC.

V usage is TRBV7-2 and J usage is TRBJ1-1; D remains unclear. Trimming pared 2 bases from V and 4 bases from J, leaving 14 bases between. This CDR3 is built from 15 residues. Germline lookup yields CDR1 SGHTA and CDR2 FQGNSA. CDR3 sequence reads: CASSLRVQTVTEAFF. DNA for the CDR3: TGTGCCAGCAGCTTAAGGGTCCAGACGGTCACTGAAGCTTTCTTT. Full variable domain (remainder filled in from reference TRBV7-2 and TRBJ1-1): GAGVSQSPSNKVTEKGKDVELRCDPISGHTALYWYRQSLGQGLEFLIYFQGNSAPDKSGLPSDRFSAERTGGSVSTLTIQRTQQEDSAVYLCASSLRVQTVTEAFFGQGTRLTVV.

The chain carries TRBV5-1 and TRBJ2-7; D is possibly TRBD2 (6 bases). This CDR3 spans 14 amino acids. Germline-derived CDR1 and CDR2 are SGHRS and YFSETQ. V was cut by 4 bases and J by 4 bases, with 15 bases left in between. The CDR3 loop is CASSAGLLRYEQYF. The DNA for the CDR3 is TGCGCCAGCAGCGCGGGACTCCTTAGGTACGAGCAGTACTTC.

V gene TRBV4-1 combines with J gene TRBJ2-1; 8 positions match TRBD1. This CDR3 is built from 13 residues. Unmatched junction bases numbered 0, after V lost 2 bases and J lost 6 bases. Germline CDR1 and CDR2: MGHRA and YSYEKL. The CDR3 protein is CASSQTGGNEQFF. The CDR3 region has the DNA TGCGCCAGCAGCCAAACAGGGGGCAATGAGCAGTTCTTC.

The rearrangement joins TRBV19 to TRBJ2-3; unclear D gene. Germline loops: CDR1 LNHDA, CDR2 SQIVND (reference sequence). There are 14 residues in the CDR3. The V gene lost 3 bases and the J gene lost 3 bases, with 10 bases spanning the gap. The CDR3 spells CASSILGSTDTQYF. CDR3 in DNA: TGTGCCAGTAGTATTCTGGGATCGACAGATACGCAGTATTTT.

The gene calls are TRBV23-1 and TRBJ2-7; TRBD1 or TRBD2 may be the D gene (5 bases each). TRBV23-1 is flagged as an ORF with uncertain function. Trimming took 3 bases from V and 5 from J, leaving 17 bases between them. This CDR3 spans 15 amino acids. This chain's CDR3 is CASSQRRGEFNEQYF. CDR3 nucleotides: TGCGCCAGCAGTCAGCGCCGAGGGGAATTTAACGAGCAGTACTTC.

This chain connects TRBV5-1 to TRBJ1-3; 8 nucleotides agree with TRBD1. Germline-derived CDR1 and CDR2 are SGHRS and YFSETQ. This CDR3 has 16 amino acids. V shed 0 bases, J shed 0 bases, and the junction held 2 bases outside the gene matches. CDR3 DNA sequence: TGCGCCAGCAGCTTGGGTGGACAGGGCTCTGGAAACACCATATATTTT. Its protein is CASSLGGQGSGNTIYF.

The chain is built from TRBV19 and TRBJ2-3; TRBD2 aligns across 12 bases. Per germline, CDR1 LNHDA and CDR2 SQIVND (reference sequence). The trim removed 6 bases at V and 6 bases at J, leaving 7 bases unmatched. There are 15 residues in the CDR3. The CDR3 region has the DNA TGTGCCAGTAGCCAGGGACTAGCGGGCAGGGATACGCAGTATTTT. Translation: CASSQGLAGRDTQYF.

The chain has TRBV9 and TRBJ2-3; 12 bases match TRBD2. J lost 5 bases, V lost 4 bases, and 8 bases had no gene match. Germline V gene data show CDR1 as SGDLS and CDR2 as YYNGEE. CDR3 length: 16 residues. The CDR3 bases are TGTGCCAGCAGCCTAGCGGGAGGGCCAGGGATAGATACGCAGTATTTT. Its protein is CASSLAGGPGIDTQYF.

This rearrangement joins TRBV5-5 to TRBJ2-7; the D call may be TRBD1 or TRBD2 (6 bases each). V was trimmed by 2 bases and J by 7 bases, leaving 22 bases between them. The CDR3 runs to 16 residues. Germline values: CDR1 SGHKS, CDR2 YYEKEE (reference sequence). In DNA, the CDR3 is TGTGCCAGCAGCTTAATGGGTTTCCGGGGGCTTGGGGAGCAGTACTTC. Translated, it gives CASSLMGFRGLGEQYF.